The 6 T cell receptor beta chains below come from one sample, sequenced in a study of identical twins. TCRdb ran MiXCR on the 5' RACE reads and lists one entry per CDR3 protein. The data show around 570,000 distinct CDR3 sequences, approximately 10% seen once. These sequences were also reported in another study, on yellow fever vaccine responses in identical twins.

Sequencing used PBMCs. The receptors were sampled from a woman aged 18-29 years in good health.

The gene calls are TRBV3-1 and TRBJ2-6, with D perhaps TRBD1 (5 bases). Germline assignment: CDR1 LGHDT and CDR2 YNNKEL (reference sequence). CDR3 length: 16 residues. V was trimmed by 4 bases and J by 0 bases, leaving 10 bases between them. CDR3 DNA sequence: TGTGCCAGCAGCCCGAGACAGCCCTCTGGGGCCAACGTCCTGACTTTC. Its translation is CASSPRQPSGANVLTF.

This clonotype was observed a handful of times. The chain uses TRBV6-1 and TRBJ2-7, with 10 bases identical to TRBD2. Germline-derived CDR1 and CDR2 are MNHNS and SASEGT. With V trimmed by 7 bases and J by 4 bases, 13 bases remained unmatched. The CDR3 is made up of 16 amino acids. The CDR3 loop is CASIQTASGSLYEQYF. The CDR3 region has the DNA TGTGCCAGCATTCAGACGGCTAGCGGGAGTTTGTACGAGCAGTACTTC.

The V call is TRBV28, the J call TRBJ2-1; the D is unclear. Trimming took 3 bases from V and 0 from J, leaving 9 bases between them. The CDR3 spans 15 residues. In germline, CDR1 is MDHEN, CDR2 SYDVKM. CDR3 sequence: CASSFPASSYNEQFF. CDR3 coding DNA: TGTGCCAGCAGTTTTCCCGCGAGCTCCTACAATGAGCAGTTCTTC.

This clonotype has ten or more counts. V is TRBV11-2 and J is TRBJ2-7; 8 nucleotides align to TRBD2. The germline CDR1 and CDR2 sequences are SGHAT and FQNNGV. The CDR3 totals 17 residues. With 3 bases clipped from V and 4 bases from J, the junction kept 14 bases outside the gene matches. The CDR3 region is CASSFLEGGRSTYEQYF. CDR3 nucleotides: TGTGCCAGCAGCTTTTTAGAGGGCGGGAGGTCGACATACGAGCAGTACTTC.

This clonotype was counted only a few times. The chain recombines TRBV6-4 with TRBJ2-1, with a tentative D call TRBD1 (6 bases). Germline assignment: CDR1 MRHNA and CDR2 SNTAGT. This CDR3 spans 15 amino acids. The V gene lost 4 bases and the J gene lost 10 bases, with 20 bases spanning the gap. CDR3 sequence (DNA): TGTGCCAGCAGTGCCGTACAGGGAATAATAACCGAGCAGTTCTTC. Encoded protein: CASSAVQGIITEQFF.

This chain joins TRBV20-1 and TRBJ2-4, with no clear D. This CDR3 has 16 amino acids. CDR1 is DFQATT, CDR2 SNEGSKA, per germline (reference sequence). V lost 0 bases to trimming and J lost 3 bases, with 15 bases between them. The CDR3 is CSARDRAAQSKNIQYF. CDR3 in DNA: TGCAGTGCTAGAGATCGAGCAGCCCAGAGCAAAAACATTCAGTACTTC.